These T cell receptor beta chains were read from a single sample in a study of blood T cell repertoires in COVID-19. Some clones are missing from TCRdb's copy, which holds only in-frame ones; the method was immunoSEQ multiplex PCR. This sample yields about 100,000 clones, of which under 90% are seen a single time; roughly 13% belongs to the top ten. The sample comprised peripheral blood. These receptors were collected from a human donor in a cohort sampled during active COVID-19. Both conserved end residues are part of each CDR3. Fields, in order: D gene, clone size, V gene, J gene, CDR3 DNA, CDR3 protein. The D gene is left open where the match is weak. A row's size may be missing; if present it is once, few, many or a size class.

TRBD1,-,TRBV4-3,TRBJ1-6,TGCGCCAGCAGCCTCTCGAATACAGGGGGCGCGGCAAATTCACCCCTCCACTTT,CASSLSNTGGAANSPLHF
TRBD1,-,TRBV27,TRBJ2-3,TGTGCCAGCAGTCGCCCTCACAGGGGGCCAGATACGCAGTATTTT,CASSRPHRGPDTQYF
-,-,TRBV6-5,TRBJ1-5,TGTGCCAGCAAGACTCTTTCCCCGCGGGGGCAGCCCCAGCATTTT,CASKTLSPRGQPQHF
-,-,TRBV7-2,TRBJ2-3,TGTGCCAGCAGCTTAGGGTCTAGCTTCCCAGATACGCAGTATTTT,CASSLGSSFPDTQYF
TRBD1,-,TRBV9,TRBJ1-3,TGTGCCAGCAGCGTAGGTGGTACAGGGACAGGGGCTGGAAACACCATATATTTT,CASSVGGTGTGAGNTIYF
-,-,TRBV10-3,TRBJ2-2,TGTGCCATCAGTGAGTCTGGAGGAGGTGGCACCGGGGAGCTGTTTTTT,CAISESGGGGTGELFF
TRBD2,-,TRBV2,TRBJ2-7,TGTGCCAGCAGTTCTACTAGCGGGGGAGTCGGCGAGCAGTACTTC,CASSSTSGGVGEQYF
-,-,TRBV28,TRBJ2-7,TGTGCCAGCAGCACTCAGGCGGGGCTAGTCGGCTCCTACGAGCAGTACTTC,CASSTQAGLVGSYEQYF
TRBD1,-,TRBV6-1,TRBJ2-7,TGTGCCAGCAGTGAAACGGTGGGACAGGGGCCCATCTCCTACGAGCAGTACTTC,CASSETVGQGPISYEQYF
TRBD2,-,TRBV4-3,TRBJ2-7,TGCGCCAGCAGCCAAGAACCTGGTAGCGGGAGCTCCTACGAGCAGTACTTC,CASSQEPGSGSSYEQYF
-,-,TRBV6-6,TRBJ1-3,TGTGCCAGCAGGATATTCGTGAGCTCTGGAAACACCATATATTTT,CASRIFVSSGNTIYF
-,few,TRBV6-5,TRBJ2-4,TGTGCCAGCTCAGTGGCCCCCCACATTCAGTACTTC,CASSVAPHIQYF
-,-,TRBV5-5,TRBJ1-2,TGTGCCAGCAGCTTGGATTCTTACTATGGCTACACCTTC,CASSLDSYYGYTF
TRBD2,-,TRBV7-9,TRBJ2-2,TGTGCCAGCCGTCCCACGAGACTAGCGGTGACCGGGGAGCTGTTTTTT,CASRPTRLAVTGELFF
TRBD1,-,TRBV11-2,TRBJ1-3,TGTGCCAGCAGCGGCGGGACAGTCTCTGGAAACACCATATATTTT,CASSGGTVSGNTIYF
TRBD2,once,TRBV6-2/TRBV6-3,TRBJ2-1,TGTGCCAGCAGCCGACCCATACTAGCGGGGTCCTACAATGAGCAGTTCTTC,CASSRPILAGSYNEQFF
TRBD1,-,TRBV5-1,TRBJ2-1,TGCGCCAGCAGCTTGCTGGGACAGGGACCTTACAATGAGCAGTTCTTC,CASSLLGQGPYNEQFF